The 8 T cell receptor beta chains reported below all come from one sample, sequenced in a study of blood T cell repertoires in COVID-19 (dated by TCRdb to 2018 to 2021). Libraries were made using the immunoSEQ multiplex PCR assay. TCRdb obtained this table from immuneACCESS and retained in-frame rearrangements with V and J assigned. These tables miss some clones; where compared with another copy, unresolved V genes account for less than half of the shortfall, and the remainder is unexplained. The sample table lists about 38,000 clones, under 90% of them with a count of one. The top ten clonotypes cover over 1.5% of the sample. The sample was peripheral blood. The receptors originated from a man aged 55 to 69 with COVID-19, enrolled during active disease.

The chain links TRBV9 to TRBJ1-2, with 8 bases matching TRBD1. J was trimmed by 8 bases and V by 5 bases; bases with no gene match: 11. This CDR3 contains 14 residues. CDR1 and CDR2 from the germline V gene are SGDLS and YYNGEE. CDR3: CASSLVLDRVGYTF. The CDR3 DNA follows: TGTGCCAGCAGTCTCGTTTTGGACAGGGTGGGCTACACCTTC.

The V call is TRBV14, the J call TRBJ2-7; TRBD1 is a possible D gene (5 bases). V shed 5 bases and J shed 7 bases, with 12 bases lying between them. Germline V gene lookup returns CDR1 SGHDN and CDR2 FVKESK. This CDR3 is 12 amino acids long. The CDR3 DNA reads as TGTGCCAGCAGCTCCTTTAAGGGGGAGCAGTACTTC. Residues: CASSSFKGEQYF.

The CDR3 DNA reads TGCGCCAGCGCGGGACAGGGGTTATCTGGGGAGCTGTTTTTT. Protein: CASAGQGLSGELFF. This sequence joins TRBV5-1 and TRBJ2-2, with 10 bases identical to TRBD1. The V gene end was trimmed by 7 bases and the J gene end by 8 bases; junction bases not matched to a gene: 8. The CDR3 contains 14 residues. CDR1 is SGHRS, CDR2 YFSETQ, per germline.

This rearrangement joins TRBV29-1 to TRBJ2-3; D not resolved. Trimming stripped 5 bases from V and 3 bases from J, with 15 bases between. This CDR3 region has 14 residues. The germline V gene encodes CDR1 SQVTM and CDR2 ANQGSEA. In DNA form, the CDR3 reads TGCAGCGTTTTGAGACTCGTCAAAACAGATACGCAGTATTTT. Its translation: CSVLRLVKTDTQYF.

The chain employs TRBV4-2 and TRBJ2-7, with D possibly matching TRBD2 (7 bases). Trimming pared 0 bases from V and 5 bases from J, leaving 14 bases between. Germline-derived CDR1 and CDR2 are LGHNA and YNFKEQ. This CDR3 is built from 15 residues. Here the CDR3 DNA reads TGTGCCAGCAGCCAAGATCTTGGGGGGGCCGACGAGCAGTACTTC. Its protein is CASSQDLGGADEQYF.

The chain carries TRBV6-5 and TRBJ1-1; 9 positions agree with TRBD1. The trim removed 6 bases at V and 9 bases at J, leaving 11 bases unmatched. Germline V gives CDR1 MNHEY, CDR2 SVGAGI. CDR3 length: 14 residues. This CDR3 is CASRDPGQGVQAFF. The CDR3, as DNA: TGTGCCAGCAGGGACCCGGGACAGGGTGTGCAAGCTTTCTTT.

The chain joins TRBV2 to TRBJ1-4; the D is unclear. CDR3 length: 12 residues. V was cut by 1 base and J by 11 bases, with 8 bases left in between. The germline gives CDR1 SNHLY, CDR2 FYNNEI. The CDR3 DNA follows: TGTGCCAGCAGTGAAGGGGTCGGGAAACTGTTTTTT. It specifies CASSEGVGKLFF.

The CDR3 DNA is TGTGCCAGCAGCATGACAGGGGGAGGGGGTCGGATTGCTGAAGCTTTCTTT. Translated: CASSMTGGGGRIAEAFF. The J gene is TRBJ1-1, the V gene TRBV5-5; 9 bases align to TRBD1. V lost 4 bases, J lost 6 bases, and 16 bases stayed unmatched. The germline V gene has CDR1 SGHKS and CDR2 YYEKEE (reference sequence). The CDR3 runs to 17 residues.